A selection of T cell receptor beta chains follows, all from one sample in a study of blood T cells in healthy people across ages. TCRdb reprocessed the 5' RACE reads with MiXCR, giving one entry per CDR3 protein. Of 1.4 million to 1.5 million distinct CDR3 sequences listed, 35% to 45% are singletons. The sample taken for sequencing was blood. The receptors shown here come from a woman in her late teens or twenties in good health. Both conserved end residues are part of each CDR3. A D gene is named only where the DNA matches it firmly. Not all rows give a size; the values are once, few, many and, for expanded clones, a class.

DNA | CDR3 | length | V | size | D | J
TGTGCCAGCAGTGTACAGGGTGGAAACACCATATATTTT | CASSVQGGNTIYF | 13 | TRBV25-1 | - | - | TRBJ1-3
TGTGCCAGCAGTCTTCTGTGGGGTCCCTACGAGCAGTACTTC | CASSLLWGPYEQYF | 14 | TRBV12-3/TRBV12-4 | few | - | TRBJ2-7
TGTGCCAGCAGCCAACCAAGCGGGGATAATGAGCAGTACTTC | CASSQPSGDNEQYF | 14 | TRBV3-1 | once | TRBD2 | TRBJ2-5
TGCGCCAGCAGTGATAGGGCAGAACCTTATGGCTACACCTTC | CASSDRAEPYGYTF | 14 | TRBV10-1 | few | - | TRBJ1-2
TGTGCCAGCAGTTACTCGGAGCGGGAGGTGGTCGATGAGCAGTTCTTC | CASSYSEREVVDEQFF | 16 | TRBV6-6 | - | TRBD2 | TRBJ2-1
TGCAGTGCTCAACACCCTACTAGCGGGAGTGGTAATGAGCAGTTCTTC | CSAQHPTSGSGNEQFF | 16 | TRBV20-1 | - | TRBD2 | TRBJ2-1
TGTGCCAGCAGCCAAGAGGCTAACTATGGCCACACCTTC | CASSQEANYGHTF | 13 | TRBV14 | - | - | TRBJ1-2
TGTGCCAGCAGCTTTCCGGGACGCACTAGCACAGATATGCAGTATTTT | CASSFPGRTSTDMQYF | 16 | TRBV7-2 | - | - | TRBJ2-3
TGCGCCAGCTCCTTGAGATTACAGGGAAAAAAAGAGACCCAGTACTTC | CASSLRLQGKKETQYF | 16 | TRBV4-1 | few | - | TRBJ2-5
TGTGCCAGCAGCCAGACCGGGGTAGAAGCTTTCTTT | CASSQTGVEAFF | 12 | TRBV6-5 | - | - | TRBJ1-1
TGTGCCAGCAGTTCAATGGATGCGACCTACGAGCAGTACTTC | CASSSMDATYEQYF | 14 | TRBV12-3/TRBV12-4 | - | - | TRBJ2-7
TGCGCCAGCAGCCAAGGCGGGGAAAGCACAGATACGCAGTATTTT | CASSQGGESTDTQYF | 15 | TRBV4-1 | few | - | TRBJ2-3
TGTGCCAGCAGCAAGCTCCGGGATGAGCAGTTCTTC | CASSKLRDEQFF | 12 | TRBV6-6 | - | - | TRBJ2-1
TGTGCCACCAGTGACGGCATGTGGGGGCCCACAGATACGCAGTATTTT | CATSDGMWGPTDTQYF | 16 | TRBV24-1 | - | - | TRBJ2-3
TGTGCCAGCGAACCCTGGGGACAGGGGTATAGGGACTATGGCTACACCTTC | CASEPWGQGYRDYGYTF | 17 | TRBV7-9 | - | TRBD1 | TRBJ1-2
TGTGCCAGCAGCTCAGAGGGGACTGGCGGGAGTACGTACCAAGAGACCCAGTACTTC | CASSSEGTGGSTYQETQYF | 19 | TRBV7-9 | - | TRBD2 | TRBJ2-5
TGTGCCAGCAGCGTTGGACAGGGGATCCAAGAGACCCAGTACTTC | CASSVGQGIQETQYF | 15 | TRBV5-5 | - | TRBD1 | TRBJ2-5
TGTGCCAGCAGCTCTTCGTATGAGACCCAGTACTTC | CASSSSYETQYF | 12 | TRBV7-9 | few | - | TRBJ2-5
TGTGCCAGCAGTCCAAGACTAGCGGGGGTGAACAATGAGCAGTTCTTC | CASSPRLAGVNNEQFF | 16 | TRBV27 | few | TRBD2 | TRBJ2-1
TGTGCCATCAGTGGGCCAGGGAACTATGGCTACACCTTC | CAISGPGNYGYTF | 13 | TRBV10-3 | few | - | TRBJ1-2
TGTGCCACCCACGGAGGGACAGGCGGTGGCTACACCTTC | CATHGGTGGGYTF | 13 | TRBV6-6 | - | TRBD1 | TRBJ1-2
TGTGCCAGCAGCTTGGGATGGGGACAGAACTGTGGCTACACCTTC | CASSLGWGQNCGYTF | 15 | TRBV27 | - | TRBD1 | TRBJ1-2
TGCGCCAGCAGCCAAGGCAGGAAACTACAAGAGACCCAGTACTTC | CASSQGRKLQETQYF | 15 | TRBV4-1 | - | - | TRBJ2-5
TGTGCCAGCAGTCCTCGACAGGGCAACTACGAGCAGTACTTC | CASSPRQGNYEQYF | 14 | TRBV12-3/TRBV12-4 | many | TRBD1 | TRBJ2-7
TGTGCCAGCAGTTTCCTGGGCAAGGGCGAGACCCGGTACTTC | CASSFLGKGETRYF | 14 | TRBV28 | - | - | TRBJ2-5
TGCAGTGCGATGGACAGGGTGGTTGAAAAACTGTTTTTT | CSAMDRVVEKLFF | 13 | TRBV20-1 | few | TRBD1 | TRBJ1-4
TGCGCCAGCAGCTCGGCCGGGGACAGGGGAACCGGGGAGCTGTTTTTT | CASSSAGDRGTGELFF | 16 | TRBV5-1 | - | TRBD1 | TRBJ2-2
TGTGCCAGCAGCCAACAACCAGCCGATGAGCAGTACTTC | CASSQQPADEQYF | 13 | TRBV4-2 | - | - | TRBJ2-7
TGTGCCAGCAGACCTACCTTAGGACTAGCGGGAGGGAGGCATGAGCAGTTCTTC | CASRPTLGLAGGRHEQFF | 18 | TRBV12-3/TRBV12-4 | - | TRBD2 | TRBJ2-1
TGTGCCAGCAGGCGACAGGGCAACGAGCAGTACTTC | CASRRQGNEQYF | 12 | TRBV12-3/TRBV12-4 | many | TRBD1 | TRBJ2-7
TGTGCCAGCAGCTCCCTCCCGCGGGAAAAACTGTTTTTT | CASSSLPREKLFF | 13 | TRBV27 | - | - | TRBJ1-4
TGCAGTGCTAAAACCGGGACTCCGACTAGCACAGATACGCAGTATTTT | CSAKTGTPTSTDTQYF | 16 | TRBV20-1 | - | - | TRBJ2-3
TGTGCCAGTAAAGACCCAAGGCAACCTCCCTACGAGCAGTACTTC | CASKDPRQPPYEQYF | 15 | TRBV6-1 | - | - | TRBJ2-7
TGTGCCAGCAGCTTTGAAAGCGGTCAAGAGACCCAGTACTTC | CASSFESGQETQYF | 14 | TRBV11-2 | few | - | TRBJ2-5
TGTGCCAGCAGTTTACAAACCGGGGCCACTGAAGCTTTCTTT | CASSLQTGATEAFF | 14 | TRBV28 | - | - | TRBJ1-1
TGCAGTGCTAGTGTACAGTCGAACACCGGGGAGCTGTTTTTT | CSASVQSNTGELFF | 14 | TRBV20-1 | - | - | TRBJ2-2
TGTGCCAGCAGCCATAGGACTAGCGGGTATAGCACAGATACGCAGTATTTT | CASSHRTSGYSTDTQYF | 17 | TRBV14 | once | TRBD2 | TRBJ2-3
TGCAGTGCTGAGACAGGGACGGTTTCACCCCTCCACTTT | CSAETGTVSPLHF | 13 | TRBV20-1 | - | TRBD1 | TRBJ1-6
TGCGCCAGCAGCCAAGCCCCAGAGGGCCTCGGGGAGCTGTTTTTT | CASSQAPEGLGELFF | 15 | TRBV4-1 | - | - | TRBJ2-2
TGTGCCGGGGGCCAGGACTCCTACGAGCAGTACTTC | CAGGQDSYEQYF | 12 | TRBV28 | few | - | TRBJ2-7
TGCGCCAGCAGCCAAGGGCTAGCGGGAGTACAGACCGGGGAGCTGTTTTTT | CASSQGLAGVQTGELFF | 17 | TRBV4-1 | - | TRBD2 | TRBJ2-2
TGTGCCAGCAGTGGGGGGCGCCCTTCCTACAATGAGCAGTTCTTC | CASSGGRPSYNEQFF | 15 | TRBV27 | - | - | TRBJ2-1
TGCGCCAGCAGCCAAGTCAGTGGGTTGGTTGATAGCGGGCGTTGGGAGTTCTTC | CASSQVSGLVDSGRWEFF | 18 | TRBV4-1 | - | TRBD2 | TRBJ2-1
TGTGCCAGCAGGATGGCTAGCGGGGTGAGTGAGCAGTTCTTC | CASRMASGVSEQFF | 14 | TRBV6-6 | once | TRBD2 | TRBJ2-1
TGTGCCAGCGGACCAGGTAATTTGAACACTGAAGCTTTCTTT | CASGPGNLNTEAFF | 14 | TRBV5-5 | - | - | TRBJ1-1
TGTGCCAGCAGCCCTTACACAGATACGCAGTATTTT | CASSPYTDTQYF | 12 | TRBV18 | many | - | TRBJ2-3
TGTGCCAGCAACAAAGGACCAGGCTACACCTTC | CASNKGPGYTF | 11 | TRBV6-2/TRBV6-3 | - | - | TRBJ1-2
TGTGCCAGCAGTTACTCGCGGGTAATCAATGAGCAGTTCTTC | CASSYSRVINEQFF | 14 | TRBV6-2/TRBV6-3 | - | - | TRBJ2-1
TGCAGTGCTAGATTCGGACTAGCGGGGACCGAGGAGACCCAGTACTTC | CSARFGLAGTEETQYF | 16 | TRBV20-1 | - | TRBD2 | TRBJ2-5